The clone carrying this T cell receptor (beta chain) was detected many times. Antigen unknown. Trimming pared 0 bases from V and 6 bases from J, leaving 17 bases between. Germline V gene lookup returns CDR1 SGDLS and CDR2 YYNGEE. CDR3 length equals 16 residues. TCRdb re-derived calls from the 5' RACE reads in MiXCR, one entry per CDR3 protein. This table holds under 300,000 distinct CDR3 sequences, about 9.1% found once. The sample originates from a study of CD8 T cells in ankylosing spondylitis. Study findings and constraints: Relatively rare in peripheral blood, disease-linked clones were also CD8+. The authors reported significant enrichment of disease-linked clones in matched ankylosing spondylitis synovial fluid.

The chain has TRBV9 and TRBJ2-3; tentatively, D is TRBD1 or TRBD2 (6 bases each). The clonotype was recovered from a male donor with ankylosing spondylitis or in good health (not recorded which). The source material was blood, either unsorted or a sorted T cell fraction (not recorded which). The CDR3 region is CASSVATGAPGDTQYF. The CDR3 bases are TGTGCCAGCAGCGTAGCTACGGGGGCCCCCGGGGATACGCAGTATTTT.